Listed below are T cell receptor beta chains from one sample, sequenced in a study of shared clonotypes between healthy human individuals. Only in-frame clones appear in the TCRdb table, and some are missing; sequencing was by immunoSEQ multiplex PCR. The sample yields hundreds of thousands of clones, about 90% seen once. The source material was naive CD8+ T cells sorted from blood. The receptors stem from a man younger than 40 in good health. The CDR3 runs from the conserved cysteine through the conserved F or W. Fields, in order: J gene, V gene, D gene, clone size, CDR3 protein, CDR3 DNA. D genes are given only for firm matches. Size values are once, few and many counts, or a class for expanded clones, and some rows have none.

J gene: TRBJ2-7; V gene: TRBV27; D gene: TRBD1; clone size: -; CDR3 protein: CASSYGTGGFREQYF; CDR3 DNA: TGTGCCAGCAGTTATGGGACAGGGGGTTTTCGGGAGCAGTACTTC
J gene: TRBJ1-3; V gene: TRBV14; D gene: -; clone size: once; CDR3 protein: CASSQGGSTGNTIYF; CDR3 DNA: TGTGCCAGCAGCCAAGGAGGGAGCACTGGAAACACCATATATTTT
J gene: TRBJ2-1; V gene: TRBV6-5; D gene: -; clone size: -; CDR3 protein: CASRTSLANTNEQFF; CDR3 DNA: TGTGCCAGCAGGACAAGTTTGGCCAACACGAATGAGCAGTTCTTC
J gene: TRBJ2-7; V gene: TRBV7-9; D gene: TRBD1; clone size: -; CDR3 protein: CASTGTGGQGTYEQYF; CDR3 DNA: TGTGCCAGCACCGGCACCGGGGGACAGGGAACCTACGAGCAGTACTTC
J gene: TRBJ2-5; V gene: TRBV7-3; D gene: -; clone size: -; CDR3 protein: CASSAFGGLLQAQYF; CDR3 DNA: TGTGCCAGCAGCGCCTTCGGGGGGCTGCTTCAAGCCCAGTACTTC
J gene: TRBJ2-3; V gene: TRBV5-1; D gene: -; clone size: once; CDR3 protein: CASSLVLGTDTQYF; CDR3 DNA: TGCGCCAGCAGCTTGGTTCTGGGCACAGATACGCAGTATTTT
J gene: TRBJ2-1; V gene: TRBV19; D gene: -; clone size: -; CDR3 protein: CASSMGGRGDEQFF; CDR3 DNA: TGTGCCAGTAGTATGGGTGGGAGAGGGGATGAGCAGTTCTTC
J gene: TRBJ1-1; V gene: TRBV27; D gene: -; clone size: -; CDR3 protein: CASSYRPMNTEAFF; CDR3 DNA: TGTGCCAGCAGTTATCGGCCAATGAACACTGAAGCTTTCTTT
J gene: TRBJ1-2; V gene: TRBV28; D gene: -; clone size: -; CDR3 protein: CASSWFYGYTF; CDR3 DNA: TGTGCCAGCAGTTGGTTCTATGGCTACACCTTC
J gene: TRBJ2-3; V gene: TRBV11-1; D gene: TRBD1; clone size: -; CDR3 protein: CASSLGDRGTDTQYF; CDR3 DNA: TGTGCCAGCAGCTTAGGGGACAGGGGCACAGATACGCAGTATTTT